The clone carrying this T cell receptor beta chain was found a few times. Its antigen is unidentified. The data stem from a study of shared clonotypes between healthy human individuals. Overall study findings and caveats: Naive CD4 clonotype sharing across a few donors was about 5%. Compared with memory subsets, naive subsets generally had larger estimated richness.

The method was immunoSEQ multiplex PCR; TCRdb's version includes in-frame clones alone and lacks a portion of them. The sample shows 85,000 to 100,000 clones, 68% of them seen only once. This CDR3 comprises 14 residues. Germline assignment: CDR1 SGHNT and CDR2 YYREEE (reference sequence). V was shortened by 7 bases and J by 10 bases, with 21 bases between the two germline ends. CD8 memory combined CD45RO+ cells with CCR7-negative CD45RA+ TemRA cells. This sequence originates from a man younger than 45 in good health. Material: memory CD8+ T cells sorted from blood. The sample's subset: CD45RO+ cells pooled with CCR7-negative TemRA cells. The gene calls are TRBV5-4 and TRBJ2-1, with D possibly TRBD2 on 7 matching bases. The CDR3 DNA reads as TGTGCCAGCGGACGCGGCCAGGGGACTATCGAGCAGTTCTTC. Encoded protein: CASGRGQGTIEQFF.